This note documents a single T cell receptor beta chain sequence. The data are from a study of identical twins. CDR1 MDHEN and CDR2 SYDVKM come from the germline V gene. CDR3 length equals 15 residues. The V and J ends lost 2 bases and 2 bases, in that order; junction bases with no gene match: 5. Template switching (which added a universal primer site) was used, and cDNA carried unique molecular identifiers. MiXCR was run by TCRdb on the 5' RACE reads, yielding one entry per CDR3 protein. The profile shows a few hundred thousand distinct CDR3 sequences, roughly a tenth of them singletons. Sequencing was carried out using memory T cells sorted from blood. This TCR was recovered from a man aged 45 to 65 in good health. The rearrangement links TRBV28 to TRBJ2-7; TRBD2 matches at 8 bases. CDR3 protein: CASSLGSGATYEQYF. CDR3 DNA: TGTGCCAGCAGTTTAGGTAGCGGGGCTACCTACGAGCAGTACTTC.